The next 2 T cell receptor beta chains were all read from a single sample in a study of CD8+CD57+ T cells in acquired aplastic anemia. The template for TCR beta VDJ and CDR3 sequence profiling was genomic DNA. TCRdb called the reads again in MiXCR, with one record for every CDR3 protein. The sample yields about 400,000 distinct CDR3 sequences, about two thirds seen once. The sequenced material came from sorted CD4+, CD8+, or CD8+CD57+ T cells (not recorded which) from PBMCs. The receptors originated from a human donor in good health, serving as a control.

The rearrangement joins TRBV7-2 to TRBJ2-7; 7 bases match TRBD2. Germline values: CDR1 SGHTA, CDR2 FQGNSA. CDR3 length: 15 residues. Trimming took 2 bases from V and 11 from J; bases not matched to a gene: 15. CDR3 amino acids: CASSLPGLAADGEYF. CDR3 in DNA: TGTGCCAGCAGCTTACCGGGGCTAGCGGCGGACGGAGAGTACTTC.

This clonotype was seen once. The chain links TRBV7-8 to TRBJ2-1; 8 bases map to TRBD2. CDR3 size: 15 residues. V gave up 0 bases and J gave up 15 bases; unmatched junction bases: 13. Germline CDR1 reads SGHVS; CDR2 reads FQNEAQ. Here the CDR3 DNA reads TGTGCCAGCAGCTTAGCTTGGAGCGGGGGTACAGATACGTTCTTC. Translated, it gives CASSLAWSGGTDTFF.